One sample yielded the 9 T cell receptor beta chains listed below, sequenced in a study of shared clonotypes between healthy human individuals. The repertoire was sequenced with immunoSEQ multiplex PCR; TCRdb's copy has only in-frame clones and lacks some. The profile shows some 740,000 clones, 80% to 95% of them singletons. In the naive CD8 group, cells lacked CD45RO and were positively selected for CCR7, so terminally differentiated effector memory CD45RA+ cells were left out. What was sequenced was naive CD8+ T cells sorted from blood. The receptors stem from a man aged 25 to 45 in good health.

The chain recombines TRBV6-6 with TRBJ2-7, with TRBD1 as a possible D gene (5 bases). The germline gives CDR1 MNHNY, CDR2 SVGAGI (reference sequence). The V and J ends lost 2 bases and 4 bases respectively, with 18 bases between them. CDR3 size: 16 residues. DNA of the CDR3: TGTGCCAGCAGTTACGTCCTTCCCCAGGGTCGGTACGAGCAGTACTTC. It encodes CASSYVLPQGRYEQYF.

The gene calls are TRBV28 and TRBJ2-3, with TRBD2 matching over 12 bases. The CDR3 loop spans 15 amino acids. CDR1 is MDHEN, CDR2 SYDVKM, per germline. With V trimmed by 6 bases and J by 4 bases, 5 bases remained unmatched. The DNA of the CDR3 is TGTGCCAGCAGACCCCTAGCGGGAGGGCCAGATACGCAGTATTTT. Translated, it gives CASRPLAGGPDTQYF.

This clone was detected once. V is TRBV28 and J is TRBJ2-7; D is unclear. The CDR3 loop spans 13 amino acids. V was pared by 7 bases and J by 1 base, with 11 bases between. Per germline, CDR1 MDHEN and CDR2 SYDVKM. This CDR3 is CASKPIGSYEQYF. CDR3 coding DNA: TGTGCCAGCAAACCAATCGGGTCCTACGAGCAGTACTTC.

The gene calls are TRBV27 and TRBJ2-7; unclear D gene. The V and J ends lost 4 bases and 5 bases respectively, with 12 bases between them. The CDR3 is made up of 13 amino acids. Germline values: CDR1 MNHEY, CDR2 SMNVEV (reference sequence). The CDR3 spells CASSSISSNEQYF. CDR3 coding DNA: TGTGCCAGCAGTTCCATTAGTAGCAACGAGCAGTACTTC.

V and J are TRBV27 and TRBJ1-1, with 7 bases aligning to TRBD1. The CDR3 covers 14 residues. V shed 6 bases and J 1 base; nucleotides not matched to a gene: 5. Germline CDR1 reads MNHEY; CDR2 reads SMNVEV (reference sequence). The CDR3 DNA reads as TGTGCCAGCAGCCCAGGGACAGCGAACACTGAAGCTTTCTTT. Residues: CASSPGTANTEAFF.

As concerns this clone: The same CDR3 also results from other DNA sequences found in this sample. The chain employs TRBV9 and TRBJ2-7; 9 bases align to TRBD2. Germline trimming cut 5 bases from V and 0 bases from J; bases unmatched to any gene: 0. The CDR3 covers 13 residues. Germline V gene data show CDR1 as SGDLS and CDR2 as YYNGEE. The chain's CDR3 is CASSSGSSYEQYF. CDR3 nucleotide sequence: TGTGCCAGCAGTAGCGGGAGCTCCTACGAGCAGTACTTC. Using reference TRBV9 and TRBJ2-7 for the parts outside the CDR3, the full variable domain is DSGVTQTPKHLITATGQRVTLRCSPRSGDLSVYWYQQSLDQGLQFLIQYYNGEERAKGNILERFSAQQFPDLHSELNLSSLELGDSALYFCASSSGSSYEQYFGPGTRLTVT.

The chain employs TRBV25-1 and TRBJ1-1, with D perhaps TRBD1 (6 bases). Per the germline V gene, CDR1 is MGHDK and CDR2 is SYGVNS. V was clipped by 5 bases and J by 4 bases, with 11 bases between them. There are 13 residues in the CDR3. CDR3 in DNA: TGTGCCAGCAGTCCAGGGGCGGGCACTGAAGCTTTCTTT. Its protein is CASSPGAGTEAFF. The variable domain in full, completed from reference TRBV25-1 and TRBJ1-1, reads EADIYQTPRYLVIGTGKKITLECSQTMGHDKMYWYQQDPGMELHLIHYSYGVNSTEKGDLSSESTVSRIRTEHFPLTLESARPSHTSQYLCASSPGAGTEAFFGQGTRLTVV.

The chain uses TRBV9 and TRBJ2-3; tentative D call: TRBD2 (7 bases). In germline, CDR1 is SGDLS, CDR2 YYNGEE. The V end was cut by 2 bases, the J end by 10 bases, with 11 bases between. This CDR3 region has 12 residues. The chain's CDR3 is CASSVGGGPQYF. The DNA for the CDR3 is TGTGCCAGCAGCGTGGGAGGGGGTCCGCAGTATTTT.

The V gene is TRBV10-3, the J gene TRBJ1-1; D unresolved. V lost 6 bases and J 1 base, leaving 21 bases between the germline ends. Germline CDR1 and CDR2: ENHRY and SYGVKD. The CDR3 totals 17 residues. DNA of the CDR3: TGTGCCATCAGCAACGATACGACATGGGGTGAGAACACTGAAGCTTTCTTT. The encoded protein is CAISNDTTWGENTEAFF.